The present entry profiles one TCR beta chain with its context. TCRdb's copy holds only in-frame clones and misses some; the assay was immunoSEQ multiplex PCR. The sample records millions of clones, about 95% being singletons. Per the germline V gene, CDR1 is SGHVS and CDR2 is FQNEAQ. J lost 5 bases, V lost 4 bases, and 10 bases had no gene match. The CDR3 consists of 17 residues. Positive CCR7 selection of CD45RO-negative cells yielded the naive CD8 cells, and terminally differentiated effector memory CD45RA+ cells were excluded. The data were taken from a study of shared clonotypes between healthy human individuals.

The specimen sequenced was naive CD8+ T cells sorted from blood. The clonotype was recovered from a young man in good health. The chain combines TRBV7-8 with TRBJ2-1; the match to TRBD2 covers 11 bases. Written as DNA, the CDR3 is TGTGCCAGCAGCTCCTCGCTAGCGGGAGGCCTTAACAATGAGCAGTTCTTC. Translation gives CASSSSLAGGLNNEQFF.